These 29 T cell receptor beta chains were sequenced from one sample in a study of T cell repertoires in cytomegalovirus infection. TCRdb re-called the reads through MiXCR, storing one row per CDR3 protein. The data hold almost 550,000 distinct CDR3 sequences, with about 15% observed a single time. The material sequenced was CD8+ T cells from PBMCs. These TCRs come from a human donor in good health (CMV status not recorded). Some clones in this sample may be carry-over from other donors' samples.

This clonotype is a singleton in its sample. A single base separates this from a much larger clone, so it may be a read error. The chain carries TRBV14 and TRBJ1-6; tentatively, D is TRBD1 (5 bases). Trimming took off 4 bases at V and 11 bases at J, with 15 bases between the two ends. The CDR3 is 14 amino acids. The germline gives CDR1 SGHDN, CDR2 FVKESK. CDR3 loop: CASSRQILNTPLHF. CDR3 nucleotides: TGTGCCAGCAGCCGACAGATACTAAATACACCCCTCCACTTT.

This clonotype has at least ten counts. CDR3 residues: CASSPGAQETQYF. The DNA of the CDR3 is TGTGCCAGCAGCCCGGGGGCCCAAGAGACCCAGTACTTC. The chain employs TRBV7-3 and TRBJ2-5, with D possibly called TRBD1 or TRBD2 (6 bases each). The CDR3 totals 13 residues. Germline V gene data show CDR1 as SGHTA and CDR2 as FQGTGA. V shed 5 bases and J shed 1 base, with 8 bases lying between them.

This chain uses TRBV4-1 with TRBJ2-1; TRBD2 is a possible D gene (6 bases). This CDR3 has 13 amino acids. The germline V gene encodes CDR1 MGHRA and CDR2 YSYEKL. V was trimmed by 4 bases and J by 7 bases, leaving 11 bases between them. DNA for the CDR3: TGCGCCAGCAGCCCCCCGGGACTGAATGAGCAGTTCTTC. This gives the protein CASSPPGLNEQFF.

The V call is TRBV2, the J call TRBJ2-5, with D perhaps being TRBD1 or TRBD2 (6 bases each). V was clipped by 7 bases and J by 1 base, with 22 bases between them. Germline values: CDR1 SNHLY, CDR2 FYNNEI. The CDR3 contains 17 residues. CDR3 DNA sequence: TGTGCCAGCATGAGAGGGGGGATAGCGGAACTCCAAGAGACCCAGTACTTC. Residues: CASMRGGIAELQETQYF.

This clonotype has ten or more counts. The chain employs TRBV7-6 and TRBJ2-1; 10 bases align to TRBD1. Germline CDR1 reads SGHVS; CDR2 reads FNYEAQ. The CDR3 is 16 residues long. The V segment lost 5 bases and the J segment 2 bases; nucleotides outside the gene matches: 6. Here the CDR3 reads CASSPRTGGPYNEQFF. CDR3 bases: TGTGCCAGCAGCCCCCGGACAGGGGGGCCCTACAATGAGCAGTTCTTC.

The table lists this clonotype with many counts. DNA of the CDR3: TGTGCCAGCAGCTTAGAGCCTAGCGAGAGGGGGGAGACCCAGTACTTC. Protein: CASSLEPSERGETQYF. The chain couples TRBV7-8 to TRBJ2-5, with D possibly being TRBD1 or TRBD2 (6 bases each). Germline CDR1 and CDR2: SGHVS and FQNEAQ. This CDR3 is 16 amino acids long. Trimming removed 1 base at V and 5 bases at J, with 17 bases between.

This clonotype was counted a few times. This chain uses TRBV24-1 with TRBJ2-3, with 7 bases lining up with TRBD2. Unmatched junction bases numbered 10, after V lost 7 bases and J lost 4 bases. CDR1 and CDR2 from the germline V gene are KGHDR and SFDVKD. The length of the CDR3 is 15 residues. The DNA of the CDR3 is TGTGCCACCAGGGCCGGGAGAGGGAGGGCAGATACGCAGTATTTT. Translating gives CATRAGRGRADTQYF.

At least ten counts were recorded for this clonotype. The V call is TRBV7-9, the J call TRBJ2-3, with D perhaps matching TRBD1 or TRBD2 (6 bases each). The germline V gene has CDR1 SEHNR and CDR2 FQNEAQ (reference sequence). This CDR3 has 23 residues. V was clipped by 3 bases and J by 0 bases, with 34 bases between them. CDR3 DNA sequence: TGTGCCAGCAGCTTGGGGGCCTCCCTACCGTTGAGCGGGTCCGCTCTTAGCACAGATACGCAGTATTTT. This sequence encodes CASSLGASLPLSGSALSTDTQYF.

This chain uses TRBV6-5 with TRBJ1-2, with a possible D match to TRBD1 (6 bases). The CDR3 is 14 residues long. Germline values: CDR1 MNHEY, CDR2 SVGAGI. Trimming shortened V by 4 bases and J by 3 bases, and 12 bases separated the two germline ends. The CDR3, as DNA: TGTGCCAGCAGTTCCGGACAGAACCACTATGGCTACACCTTC. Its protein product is CASSSGQNHYGYTF.

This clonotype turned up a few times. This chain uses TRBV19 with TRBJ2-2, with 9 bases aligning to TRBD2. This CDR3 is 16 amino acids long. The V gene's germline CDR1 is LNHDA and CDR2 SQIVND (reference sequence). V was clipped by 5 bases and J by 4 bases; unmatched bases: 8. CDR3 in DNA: TGTGCCAGTAGTCCGCGGGAGGGCCGTAGCACCGGGGAGCTGTTTTTT. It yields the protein CASSPREGRSTGELFF.

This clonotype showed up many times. The CDR3 here is CASSWVGGAPYNEQFF. CDR3 sequence (DNA): TGTGCCAGCAGCTGGGTCGGGGGGGCCCCCTACAATGAGCAGTTCTTC. The rearrangement joins TRBV7-8 to TRBJ2-1, with TRBD2 matching 8 bases. Germline CDR1 is SGHVS and CDR2 is FQNEAQ. Trimming removed 4 bases from V and 2 bases from J; junction bases left unmatched: 7. The CDR3 runs 16 residues.

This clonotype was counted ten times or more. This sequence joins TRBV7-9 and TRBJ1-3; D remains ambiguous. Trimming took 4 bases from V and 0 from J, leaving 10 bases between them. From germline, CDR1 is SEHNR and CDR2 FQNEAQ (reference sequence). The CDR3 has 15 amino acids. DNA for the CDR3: TGTGCCAGCAGCTCGAGGGATGGCTCTGGAAACACCATATATTTT. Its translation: CASSSRDGSGNTIYF.

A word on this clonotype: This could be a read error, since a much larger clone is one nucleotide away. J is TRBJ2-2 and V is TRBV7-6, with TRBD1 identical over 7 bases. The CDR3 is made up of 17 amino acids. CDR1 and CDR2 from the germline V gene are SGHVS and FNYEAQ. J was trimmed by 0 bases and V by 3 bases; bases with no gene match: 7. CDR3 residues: CASSLVVDRANTGELFF. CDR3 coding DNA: TGTGCCAGCAGCTTGGTCGTCGACAGGGCGAACACCGGGGAGCTGTTTTTT. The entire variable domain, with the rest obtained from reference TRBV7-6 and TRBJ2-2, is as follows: GAGVSQSPRYKVTKRGQDVALRCDPISGHVSLYWYRQALGQGPEFLTYFNYEAQQDKSGLPNDRFSAERPEGSISTLTIQRTEQRDSAMYRCASSLVVDRANTGELFFGEGSRLTVL.

DNA for the CDR3: TGTGCCTGGAACGACGGGGATGAGCAGTTCTTC. It specifies CAWNDGDEQFF. The gene calls are TRBV30 and TRBJ2-1; a weak D match, TRBD2 (5 bases). CDR3 size: 11 residues. CDR1 is GTSNPN, CDR2 SVGIG, per germline (reference sequence). Between the trimmed V and J ends, which lost 4 bases and 8 bases, there was a span of 9 bases. The whole variable domain, filled in from reference TRBV30 and TRBJ2-1, reads SQTIHQWPATLVQPVGSPLSLECTVEGTSNPNLYWYRQAAGRGLQLLFYSVGIGQISSEVPQNLSASRPQDRQFILSSKKLLLSDSGFYLCAWNDGDEQFFGPGTRLTVL.

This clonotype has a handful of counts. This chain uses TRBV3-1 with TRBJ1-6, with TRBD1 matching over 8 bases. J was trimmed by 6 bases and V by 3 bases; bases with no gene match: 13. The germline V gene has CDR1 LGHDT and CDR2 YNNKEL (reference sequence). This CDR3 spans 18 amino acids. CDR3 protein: CASSHAGDRTGFNSPLHF. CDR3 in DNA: TGTGCCAGCAGCCACGCGGGGGATCGGACAGGGTTTAATTCACCCCTCCACTTT. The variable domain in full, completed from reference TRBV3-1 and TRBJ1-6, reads DTAVSQTPKYLVTQMGNDKSIKCEQNLGHDTMYWYKQDSKKFLKIMFSYNNKELIINETVPNRFSPKSPDKAHLNLHINSLELGDSAVYFCASSHAGDRTGFNSPLHFGNGTRLTVT.

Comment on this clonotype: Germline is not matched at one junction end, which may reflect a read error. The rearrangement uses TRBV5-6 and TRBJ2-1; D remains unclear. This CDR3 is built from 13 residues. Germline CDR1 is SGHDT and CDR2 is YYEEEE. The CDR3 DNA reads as TGTGCCAGCAGCTTAAGGTTAGACAATGAGCAGGTCTTC. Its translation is CASSLRLDNEQVF.

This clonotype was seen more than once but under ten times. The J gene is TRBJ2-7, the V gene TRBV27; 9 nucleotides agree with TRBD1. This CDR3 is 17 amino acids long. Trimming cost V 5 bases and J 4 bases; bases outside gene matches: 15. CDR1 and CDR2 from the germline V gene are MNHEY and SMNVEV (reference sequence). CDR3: CASSPLKTGGIWYEQYF. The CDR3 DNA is TGTGCCAGCAGTCCCCTAAAAACAGGGGGCATTTGGTACGAGCAGTACTTC.

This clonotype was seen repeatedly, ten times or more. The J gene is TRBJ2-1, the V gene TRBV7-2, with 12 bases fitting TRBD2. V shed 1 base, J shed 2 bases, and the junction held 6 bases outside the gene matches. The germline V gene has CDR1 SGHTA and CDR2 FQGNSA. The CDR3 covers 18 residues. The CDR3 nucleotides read TGTGCCAGCAGCTTAGTGGCACTAGCGGGGGGAACCTACAATGAGCAGTTCTTC. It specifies CASSLVALAGGTYNEQFF.

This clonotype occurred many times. Written as DNA, the CDR3 is TGTGCCAGCAGCTTATTAGGGACTAGCGATGAGCAGTTCTTC. This translates into CASSLLGTSDEQFF. The gene calls are TRBV7-6 and TRBJ2-1, with TRBD2 matching over 10 bases. The CDR3 loop spans 14 amino acids. The germline V gene has CDR1 SGHVS and CDR2 FNYEAQ. V gave up 2 bases and J gave up 8 bases; unmatched junction bases: 3.

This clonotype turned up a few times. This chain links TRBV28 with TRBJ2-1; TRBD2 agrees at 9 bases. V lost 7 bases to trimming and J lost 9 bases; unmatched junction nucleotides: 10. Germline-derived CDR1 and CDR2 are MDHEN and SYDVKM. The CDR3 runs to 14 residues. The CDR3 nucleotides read TGTGCCAGCACCCCAAGCGGGAGGAGGTTTGAGCAGTTCTTC. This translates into CASTPSGRRFEQFF.

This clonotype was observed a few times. The CDR3 sequence: CAVNKGASTDTQYF. For the CDR3, the DNA is TGTGCCGTCAATAAAGGGGCTAGCACAGATACGCAGTATTTT. J is TRBJ2-3 and V is TRBV10-3; D is perhaps TRBD1 (5 bases). The CDR3 loop spans 14 amino acids. V lost 11 bases and J lost 0, with 15 bases in between. Germline-derived CDR1 and CDR2 are ENHRY and SYGVKD.

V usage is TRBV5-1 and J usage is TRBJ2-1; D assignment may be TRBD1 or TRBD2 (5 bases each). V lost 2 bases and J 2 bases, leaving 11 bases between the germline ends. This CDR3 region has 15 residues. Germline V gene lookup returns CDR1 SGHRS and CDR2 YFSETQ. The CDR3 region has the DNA TGCGCCAGCAGCTTACGGGACGTACCCTACAATGAGCAGTTCTTC. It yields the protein CASSLRDVPYNEQFF.

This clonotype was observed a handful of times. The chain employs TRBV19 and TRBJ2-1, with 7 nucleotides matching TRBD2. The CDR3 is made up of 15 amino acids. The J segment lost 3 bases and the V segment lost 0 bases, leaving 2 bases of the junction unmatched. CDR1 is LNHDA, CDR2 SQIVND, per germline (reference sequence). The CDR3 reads CASSIEGEGYNEQFF. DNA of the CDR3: TGTGCCAGTAGTATAGAGGGGGAGGGCTACAATGAGCAGTTCTTC.

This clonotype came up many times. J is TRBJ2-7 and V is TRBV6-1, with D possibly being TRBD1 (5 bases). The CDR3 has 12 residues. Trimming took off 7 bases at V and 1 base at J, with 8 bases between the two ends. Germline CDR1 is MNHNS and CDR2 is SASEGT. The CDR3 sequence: CASKDISYEQYF. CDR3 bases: TGTGCCAGCAAGGACATTTCCTACGAGCAGTACTTC.

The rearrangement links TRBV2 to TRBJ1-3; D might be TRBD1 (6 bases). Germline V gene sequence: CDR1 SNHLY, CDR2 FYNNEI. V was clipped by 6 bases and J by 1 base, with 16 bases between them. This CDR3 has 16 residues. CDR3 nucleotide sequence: TGTGCCAGCAGCGGACGCAGGGGATCTTCTGGAAACACCATATATTTT. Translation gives CASSGRRGSSGNTIYF.

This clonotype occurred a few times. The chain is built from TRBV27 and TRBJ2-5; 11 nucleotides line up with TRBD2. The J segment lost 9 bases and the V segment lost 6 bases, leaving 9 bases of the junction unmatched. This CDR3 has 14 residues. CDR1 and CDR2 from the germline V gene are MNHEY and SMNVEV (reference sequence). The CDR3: CASSISGGALAQYF. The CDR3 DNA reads TGTGCCAGCAGCATTAGCGGGGGGGCGTTGGCCCAGTACTTC.

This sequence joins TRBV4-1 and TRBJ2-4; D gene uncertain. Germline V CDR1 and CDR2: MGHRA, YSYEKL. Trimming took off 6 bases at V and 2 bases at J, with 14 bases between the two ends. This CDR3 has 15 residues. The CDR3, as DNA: TGCGCCAGCAGTCCAACATCTCTACCCAAAAACATTCAGTACTTC. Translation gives CASSPTSLPKNIQYF.

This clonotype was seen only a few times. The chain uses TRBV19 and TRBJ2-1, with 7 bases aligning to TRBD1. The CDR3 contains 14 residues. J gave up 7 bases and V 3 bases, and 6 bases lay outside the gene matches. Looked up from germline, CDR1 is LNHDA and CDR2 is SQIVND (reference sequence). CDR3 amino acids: CASSMRGLVNEQFF. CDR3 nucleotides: TGTGCCAGTAGTATGAGGGGGCTTGTAAATGAGCAGTTCTTC. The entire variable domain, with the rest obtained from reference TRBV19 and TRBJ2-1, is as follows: DGGITQSPKYLFRKEGQNVTLSCEQNLNHDAMYWYRQDPGQGLRLIYYSQIVNDFQKGDIAEGYSVSREKKESFPLTVTSAQKNPTAFYLCASSMRGLVNEQFFGPGTRLTVL.

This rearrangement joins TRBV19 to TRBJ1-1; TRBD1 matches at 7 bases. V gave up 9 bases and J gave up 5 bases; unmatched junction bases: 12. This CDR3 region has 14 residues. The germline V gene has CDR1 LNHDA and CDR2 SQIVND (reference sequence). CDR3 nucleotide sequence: TGTGCCAGCCGACGTACAGGGGAATTAACTGAAGCTTTCTTT. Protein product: CASRRTGELTEAFF.